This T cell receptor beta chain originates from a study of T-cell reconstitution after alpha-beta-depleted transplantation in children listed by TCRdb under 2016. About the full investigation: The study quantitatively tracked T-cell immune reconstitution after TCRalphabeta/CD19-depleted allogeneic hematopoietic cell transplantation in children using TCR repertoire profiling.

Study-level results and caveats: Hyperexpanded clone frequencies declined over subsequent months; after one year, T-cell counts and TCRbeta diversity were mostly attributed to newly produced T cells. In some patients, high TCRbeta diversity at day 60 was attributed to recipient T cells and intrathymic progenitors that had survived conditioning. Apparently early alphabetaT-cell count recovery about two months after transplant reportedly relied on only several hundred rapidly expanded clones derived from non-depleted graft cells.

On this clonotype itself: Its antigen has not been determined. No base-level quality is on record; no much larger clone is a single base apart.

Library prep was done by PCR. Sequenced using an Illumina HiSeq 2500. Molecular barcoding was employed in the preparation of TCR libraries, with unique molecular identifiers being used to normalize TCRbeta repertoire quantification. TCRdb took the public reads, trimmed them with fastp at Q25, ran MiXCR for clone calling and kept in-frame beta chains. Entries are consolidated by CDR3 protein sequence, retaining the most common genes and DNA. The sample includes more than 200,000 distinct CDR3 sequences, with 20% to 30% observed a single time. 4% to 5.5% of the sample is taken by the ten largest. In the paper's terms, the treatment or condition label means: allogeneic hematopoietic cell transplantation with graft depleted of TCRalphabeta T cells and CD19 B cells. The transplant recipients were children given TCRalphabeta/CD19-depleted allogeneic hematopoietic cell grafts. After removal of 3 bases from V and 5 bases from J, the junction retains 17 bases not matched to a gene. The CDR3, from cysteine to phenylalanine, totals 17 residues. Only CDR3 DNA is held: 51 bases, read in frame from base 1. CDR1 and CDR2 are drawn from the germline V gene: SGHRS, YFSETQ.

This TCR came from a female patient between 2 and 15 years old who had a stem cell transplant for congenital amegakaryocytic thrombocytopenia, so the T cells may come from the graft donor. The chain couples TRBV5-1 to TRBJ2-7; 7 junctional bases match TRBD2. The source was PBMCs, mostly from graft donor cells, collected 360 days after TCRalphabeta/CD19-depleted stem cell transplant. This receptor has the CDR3 CASSSTKITGLRDEQYF. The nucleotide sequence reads TGCGCCAGCAGCTCCACCAAGATAACGGGACTACGGGACGAGCAGTACTTC.